The clone carrying this T cell receptor (beta chain) was picked up a small number of times. Its antigen is currently unknown. These data come from a study of T cell repertoires in cytomegalovirus infection. MiXCR, applied by TCRdb to the reads, yields one record per CDR3 protein. Seen here are approximately 990,000 distinct CDR3 sequences, more than 25% observed once, and the top ten hold around 15%. Trimming removed 5 bases from V and 1 base from J; junction bases left unmatched: 4. The CDR3 has 15 amino acids. Germline V gene lookup returns CDR1 MNHEY and CDR2 SVGAGI. The rearrangement joins TRBV6-5 to TRBJ2-1; TRBD2 agrees at 8 bases. Sample: cultured CD8+ T cells from PBMCs, taken from culture after CMV antigen stimulation. This TCR derives from a human donor in good health (CMV status not recorded). Some clones in this sample may be carry-over from other donors' samples. The CDR3, as DNA: TGTGCCAGCAGTCCGGGACTAGAATCCTACAATGAGCAGTTCTTC. Translation gives CASSPGLESYNEQFF.